This is a list of T cell receptor beta chains from one sample in a study of cytomegalovirus exposure and HLA in healthy donors. Profiled with immunoSEQ multiplex PCR; TCRdb holds only in-frame clones, not every one. The profile shows approximately 120,000 clones, about 87% of them singletons. The sequenced sample consisted of PBMCs. These receptors all stem from a woman aged 18-30 years in good health and CMV-seronegative. Both conserved end residues are part of each CDR3. D genes are given only for firm matches. Only some rows state a clone size, as once, few, many or a class for expanded clones.

abundance,j_gene,d_gene,v_gene,CDR3nt,CDR3aa
.,TRBJ1-2,TRBD1,TRBV2,TGTGCCAGCAGGAGGGACAGGAACTCCTATGGCTACACCTTC,CASRRDRNSYGYTF
.,TRBJ1-1,.,TRBV28,TGTGCCAGCAGTTCCAGAACCCTTGAAGCTTTCTTT,CASSSRTLEAFF
.,TRBJ2-3,.,TRBV28,TGTGCCAGCGCCCAAATACAAAATACGCAGTATTTT,CASAQIQNTQYF
once,TRBJ2-5,TRBD2,TRBV2,TGTGCCACCAAACTAGCGGGAGAGACCCAGTACTTC,CATKLAGETQYF
once,TRBJ2-5,.,TRBV6-5,TGTGCCAGCAGTTCCAGGGCCGGGAGAGAGACCCAGTACTTC,CASSSRAGRETQYF
.,TRBJ1-2,TRBD1,TRBV28,TGTGCCAGCAGCTTTGACAGGGGAGGTGGCTACACCTTC,CASSFDRGGGYTF
.,TRBJ2-2,TRBD2,TRBV19,TGTGCCAGTAGTATGGGGACTAGCGGGACCGGGGAGCTGTTTTTT,CASSMGTSGTGELFF
.,TRBJ2-1,TRBD1,TRBV9,TGTGCCAGCAGCCCGGGACAGAGCTCCTACAATGAGCAGTTCTTC,CASSPGQSSYNEQFF
.,TRBJ2-5,TRBD2,TRBV27,TGTGCCAGCAGTTCTCGGACTAGCGGACAAGAGACCCAGTACTTC,CASSSRTSGQETQYF
.,TRBJ2-2,TRBD2,TRBV11-2,TGTGCCAGCAGCCCCTCTCGACTAGCGTCCGGGGAGCTGTTTTTT,CASSPSRLASGELFF
once,TRBJ2-7,TRBD2,TRBV2,TGTGCCAGCAGTGACGCTGCGGGGGGGCCCGAGCAGTACTTC,CASSDAAGGPEQYF
.,TRBJ1-6,.,TRBV30,TGTGCCTGGAGTGAGAACAGGGATTCACCCCTCCACTTT,CAWSENRDSPLHF
.,TRBJ2-2,.,TRBV28,TGTGCCAGCAGTCACCGGGACACCGGGGAGCTGTTTTTT,CASSHRDTGELFF
.,TRBJ1-1,.,TRBV6-5,TGTGCCAGCAGTTATCTACAGGGTAACGCTGAAGCTTTCTTT,CASSYLQGNAEAFF
.,TRBJ2-2,TRBD2,TRBV27,TGTGCCAGCAGTTCCGGGACTAGCGGGACCGGGGAGCTGTTTTTT,CASSSGTSGTGELFF
.,TRBJ2-1,TRBD1,TRBV30,TGTGCCTGGAGTGGACAGGGGAGACAGAATGAGCAGTTCTTC,CAWSGQGRQNEQFF
.,TRBJ1-1,.,TRBV28,TGTGCCAGCAGTTTCCGGGGGTGGAACACTGAAGCTTTCTTT,CASSFRGWNTEAFF
.,TRBJ2-7,TRBD1,TRBV7-6,TGTGCCAGCAGCCGGGGACAGCCCCTAACCAACTACGAGCAGTACTTC,CASSRGQPLTNYEQYF
.,TRBJ2-6,TRBD1,TRBV6-4,TGTGCCAGCAGTCCCCGACAGGGCTCCGTCTCTGGGGCCAACGTCCTGACTTTC,CASSPRQGSVSGANVLTF
.,TRBJ1-2,.,TRBV6-5,TGTGCCAGCAGTTACCGCGGGACGTTCTTCTATGGCTACACCTTC,CASSYRGTFFYGYTF
.,TRBJ1-6,TRBD1,TRBV30,TGTGCCTGGAGCGGGACAGGCTTCTATCATAATTCACCCCTCCACTTT,CAWSGTGFYHNSPLHF
.,TRBJ2-3,TRBD1,TRBV9,TGTGCCAGCAGCCCTACTACAGGGGGTTTCACAGATACGCAGTATTTT,CASSPTTGGFTDTQYF
.,TRBJ1-1,.,TRBV4-1,TGCGCCAGCAGCCAGTTAGGGGCGCGCATGAACACTGAAGCTTTCTTT,CASSQLGARMNTEAFF
few,TRBJ1-1,.,TRBV2,TGTGCCACCTCGGACGGGAGAATAGCTTTCTTT,CATSDGRIAFF
.,TRBJ2-7,TRBD2,TRBV5-1,TGCGCCAGCAGCCCTCTTGGCGGCGGGAGGCCTGAGCAGTACTTC,CASSPLGGGRPEQYF
.,TRBJ2-5,TRBD1,TRBV2,TGTGCCAGCTTAGGACAGGGAAGTCGGGAGACCCAGTACTTC,CASLGQGSRETQYF
.,TRBJ1-2,.,TRBV5-5,TGTGCCAGCAGCTCCGACAGCGCTAACTATGGCTACACCTTC,CASSSDSANYGYTF
.,TRBJ1-1,TRBD1,TRBV5-1,TGCGCCAGCAGCTTGGCGGGGACAGTGAGGACTGAAGCTTTCTTT,CASSLAGTVRTEAFF
.,TRBJ2-7,TRBD1,TRBV6-5,TGTGCCAGCAGTTGGGGACAGGGGGCTCAAGAGCAGTACTTC,CASSWGQGAQEQYF
.,TRBJ2-3,TRBD2,TRBV7-2,TGTGCCAGCAGCGCCCCGGCGGGAGACCAGTATTTT,CASSAPAGDQYF
.,TRBJ2-2,.,TRBV6-7,TGTGCCAGCAGTTACTCTAGTCAGAGGAGAAACACCGGGGAGCTGTTTTTT,CASSYSSQRRNTGELFF
few,TRBJ2-2,TRBD2,TRBV9,TGTGCCAGCAGCGTACGGGGGGCCGGGGAGCTGTTTTTT,CASSVRGAGELFF
few,TRBJ1-4,TRBD1,TRBV7-2,TGTGCCAGCAGCTTAGGACAGGGTGGTGAAAAACTGTTTTTT,CASSLGQGGEKLFF
.,TRBJ2-3,.,TRBV7-9,TGTGCCAGCAGCCCACAGGGAAGTAGCACAGATACGCAGTATTTT,CASSPQGSSTDTQYF
.,TRBJ2-7,TRBD1,TRBV18,TGTGCCAGCTCAGAACAGGGGCGGTCTATCTACGAGCAGTACTTC,CASSEQGRSIYEQYF
.,TRBJ2-3,.,TRBV7-2,TGTGCCACCTCTACTAGCACAGATACGCAGTATTTT,CATSTSTDTQYF
.,TRBJ1-3,.,TRBV11-2,TGTGCCAGCAGCTTAGTAGGTTATGGGGCCTCTGGAAACACCATATATTTT,CASSLVGYGASGNTIYF
.,TRBJ2-5,TRBD2,TRBV18,TGTGCCAGCTCACCCCTAGCGGGAGTTCCGGAGACCCAGTACTTC,CASSPLAGVPETQYF
.,TRBJ2-7,.,TRBV6-5,TGTGCCAGCAGTTACACTGACACAACGCCCTACGAGCAGTACTTC,CASSYTDTTPYEQYF
.,TRBJ2-1,TRBD2,TRBV5-1,TGCGCCAGCAGCTATAGCGGGGGGGAGTACAATGAGCAGTTCTTC,CASSYSGGEYNEQFF
.,TRBJ2-3,.,TRBV2,TGTGCCAGTGCCGGAGATACGCAGTATTTT,CASAGDTQYF
.,TRBJ2-7,.,TRBV5-1,TGCGCCAGCAGTTCGTCGTACGAGCAGTACTTC,CASSSSYEQYF
.,TRBJ1-2,.,TRBV19,TGTGCCAGTAGCGATCGGGGGGATGGCTACACCTTC,CASSDRGDGYTF
.,TRBJ1-3,.,TRBV7-3,TGTGCCAGCAGCTTATACGAACAGGGTTTTGGAAACACCATATATTTT,CASSLYEQGFGNTIYF
.,TRBJ2-1,.,TRBV27,TGTGCCAGCACTGACTCCTCCTACAATGAGCAGTTCTTC,CASTDSSYNEQFF